A selection of T cell receptor beta chains follows, all from one sample in a study of response to subunit inactivated influenza vaccine. TCRdb used MiXCR to reprocess the RT-PCR reads, holding one entry per CDR3 protein. This table has about 520,000 distinct CDR3 sequences, roughly 27% appearing once. Material: CD4+ T cells sorted from PBMCs, obtained around 5 days after vaccination. These receptor sequences come from a man aged 45-65 years who received an inactivated influenza vaccine. Both conserved end residues are part of each CDR3. The order of the fields is V gene, D gene, J gene, clone size, CDR3 protein. D genes are given only for firm matches. Size is stated for part of the rows, as once, few or many counts, or as a class when the clone is expanded.

TRBV11-2,TRBD2,TRBJ2-2,NA,CASSTGRTRHGELFF
TRBV2,NA,TRBJ2-5,NA,CASSVVVGETQYF
TRBV5-1,NA,TRBJ2-7,NA,CASRLGSDYEQYF
TRBV4-3,NA,TRBJ2-4,NA,CASSQTWGKNIQYF
TRBV29-1,NA,TRBJ2-6,NA,CSVRDGDSGANVLTF
TRBV5-6,TRBD1,TRBJ2-1,NA,CASSSQIGTGHNEQFF
TRBV12-3/TRBV12-4,NA,TRBJ1-2,NA,CASSFLSVSTF
TRBV28,NA,TRBJ2-2,NA,CASSLYRRSVPGELFF
TRBV2,NA,TRBJ1-2,NA,CASRVKTVYGYTF
TRBV20-1,NA,TRBJ1-5,few,CSARGGGRGPQHF
TRBV7-8,NA,TRBJ2-3,few,CASSRRETDTQYF
TRBV5-6,NA,TRBJ1-2,few,CASSRAPGQNYGYTF
TRBV15,NA,TRBJ1-4,few,CATSQGGTNEKLFF
TRBV10-3,NA,TRBJ2-1,NA,CAISSMYNEQFF
TRBV5-6,NA,TRBJ2-7,few,CASSLRAGSYEQYF
TRBV11-1,TRBD2,TRBJ2-1,NA,CASSLEGSGDIYNEQFF
TRBV20-1,NA,TRBJ1-4,NA,CSASRSAGSNEKLFF
TRBV20-1,NA,TRBJ2-1,NA,CSARAVTTPNNEQFF
TRBV7-2,NA,TRBJ1-1,few,CAVTENTEAFF
TRBV4-3,NA,TRBJ1-1,many,CASSPGHNTEAFF
TRBV29-1,NA,TRBJ2-2,many,CSVQFGTRGTGELFF
TRBV20-1,TRBD1,TRBJ2-7,few,CSVLGQSYEQYF
TRBV12-3/TRBV12-4,NA,TRBJ1-6,few,CASRPGQRPLHF
TRBV27,NA,TRBJ2-7,NA,CASMKYPLGGYEQYF
TRBV5-1,NA,TRBJ2-7,medium-sized,CASRGGQPYEQYF
TRBV3-1,TRBD1,TRBJ2-3,few,CASSQIGTGQYF
TRBV10-2,NA,TRBJ2-3,few,CASTGDTQYF
TRBV12-3/TRBV12-4,NA,TRBJ2-3,NA,CASITRPGDTQYF
TRBV6-2/TRBV6-3,NA,TRBJ2-1,NA,CASSYRASSYNEQFF
TRBV27,NA,TRBJ1-2,NA,CASSPLTGNYGYTF
TRBV14,NA,TRBJ1-1,few,CASNRELNTEAFF
TRBV29-1,NA,TRBJ1-1,NA,CSVAGKGDTEAFF
TRBV2,NA,TRBJ2-7,few,CASRMGLLWEATYEQYF
TRBV6-2/TRBV6-3,TRBD1,TRBJ1-5,few,CASRGDSSNQPQHF
TRBV7-3,NA,TRBJ2-3,NA,CASSSEGGPGNTQYF
TRBV6-1,TRBD1,TRBJ2-1,few,CASRRTGGSEQFF